The text below deals with one T cell receptor (beta chain). The source of the sample is a study of OX40 agonist ivuxolimab in advanced cancers. Study in general: Partial responses were achieved by three patients, of whom one had hepatocellular carcinoma and two had cutaneous melanoma.

The CDR3 consists of 12 residues. V lost 8 bases to trimming and J lost 1 base, with 8 bases between them. CDR1 is ENHRY, CDR2 SYGVKD, per germline. TCRdb's table, derived via immunoSEQ multiplex PCR, lists solely in-frame clones and lacks some. Among 58,000 or so clones, 80% to 90% were seen once, and the ten largest hold about a tenth. The rearrangement uses TRBV10-3 and TRBJ1-1; no firm D call. The sequence was obtained from an adult with an advanced solid tumor such as melanoma, head and neck, liver or kidney cancer. The sequenced sample was CD4+ or CD8+ T cells sorted from blood, obtained in a trial of the OX40 agonist ivuxolimab. The CDR3 DNA sequence: TGTGCCATCGCGGGGAGGAACACTGAAGCTTTCTTT. Translated: CAIAGRNTEAFF.